The entry that follows covers one TCR beta chain sequence. Its matching antigen is unknown. This entry is derived from a study of T cell clones after liver transplantation. For the study at large: Immunosuppression withdrawal was tried within 2 years after liver transplantation in this trial. TCRbeta sequencing after a pre-transplant mixed lymphocyte reaction identified graft-donor-reactive clones, later tracked in post-transplant blood.

The protocol was immunoSEQ multiplex PCR, while the TCRdb copy is restricted to in-frame clones and leaves out a portion. The profile shows 75,000 to 95,000 clones, around four fifths of them singletons. Study-wide results and caveats: Conclusions were preliminary, with small, heterogeneous patient groups. Graft donor-reactive T cells possibly entered the graft instead of undergoing deletion.

The sequences come from CD4+ T cells from blood, collected less than 50 months after liver transplant. The clonotype comes from a human patient who received a liver transplant. The graft donor may be the source of some T cells.

The CDR3 sequence: CASSRGAEQETQYF. In DNA form, the CDR3 reads TGTGCCAGCAGCCGGGGGGCGGAACAAGAGACCCAGTACTTC. The V and J genes are TRBV9 and TRBJ2-5, with D perhaps matching TRBD2 (7 bases). CDR1 is SGDLS, CDR2 YYNGEE, per germline. V was cut by 4 bases and J by 2 bases, with 12 bases left in between. The CDR3 is made up of 14 amino acids.